This T cell receptor (beta chain) was sequenced during a study of early T cells in non-severe SARS-CoV-2 infection. The CDR3 spans 15 residues. The germline gives CDR1 SGHTA, CDR2 FQGNSA. The germline V and J ends were trimmed by 4 bases and 4 bases, with 16 bases remaining between them. TCRdb itself ran the 5' RACE reads through MiXCR, one entry per CDR3 protein. The sample lists about 60,000 distinct CDR3 sequences; around 6% were seen once. The V call is TRBV7-2, the J call TRBJ1-2, with D perhaps TRBD1 (5 bases). The source of this sequence is an adult who was a healthcare worker with PCR-confirmed SARS-CoV-2 infection or an uninfected control (not recorded which). The sequencing sample was made of whole blood. CDR3 residues: CASSSDPGPVYGYTF. For the CDR3, the DNA is TGTGCCAGCAGCTCGGATCCGGGACCTGTCTATGGCTACACCTTC.